The 10 T cell receptor beta chains below all came from one sample that was sequenced in a study of CD8 T cells in Susac syndrome. With random hexamers, 0.5 to 1 ug RNA was reverse transcribed. TCRdb called the immunoSEQ multiplex PCR reads again in MiXCR, with one record for every CDR3 protein. The sample lists 150,000 or so distinct CDR3 sequences; around 95% were seen once. The sample comprised CD4+ T cells from PBMCs. The receptors come from a human donor with Susac syndrome.

In this sample, this clonotype turned up once. V and J are TRBV25-1 and TRBJ2-2, with TRBD2 identical over 8 bases. V dropped 3 bases and J dropped 4; count of bases not matched to a gene: 7. The germline V gene encodes CDR1 MGHDK and CDR2 SYGVNS. The CDR3 is made up of 16 amino acids. The CDR3 loop is CASSDSGTSGTGELFF. The CDR3 DNA follows: TGTGCCAGCAGTGATTCCGGGACTAGTGGCACCGGGGAGCTGTTTTTT.

V is TRBV4-3 and J is TRBJ2-6, with 8 bases matching TRBD1. The germline CDR1 and CDR2 sequences are LGHNA and YSLEER. Germline trimming cut 0 bases from V and 6 bases from J; bases unmatched to any gene: 1. The CDR3 is 15 amino acids. The DNA for the CDR3 is TGCGCCAGCAGCCAAGACAGGGGGCTGGCCAACGTCCTGACTTTC. Encoded protein: CASSQDRGLANVLTF.

This chain connects TRBV20-1 to TRBJ2-5; 10 nucleotides line up with TRBD1. The V segment lost 3 bases and the J segment 5 bases; nucleotides outside the gene matches: 9. This CDR3 contains 15 residues. Germline V gives CDR1 DFQATT, CDR2 SNEGSKA (reference sequence). The CDR3 loop reads CSARDRDRGGETQYF. The CDR3 region has the DNA TGCAGTGCTAGGGACAGGGACAGGGGAGGGGAGACCCAGTACTTC.

V gene TRBV29-1 combines with J gene TRBJ2-7; 8 positions match TRBD1. V gave up 5 bases and J gave up 12 bases; unmatched junction bases: 9. CDR1 SQVTM and CDR2 ANQGSEA come from the germline V gene. The CDR3 is 11 residues long. Here the CDR3 DNA reads TGCAGCGTTTTAGGACAGGGACTTCCGTACTTC. Encoded protein: CSVLGQGLPYF.

V is TRBV29-1 and J is TRBJ1-2; D is unresolved. The CDR3 consists of 13 residues. V was cut by 0 bases and J by 6 bases, with 11 bases left in between. Germline values: CDR1 SQVTM, CDR2 ANQGSEA. The CDR3 nucleotides read TGCAGCGTTGAAGATCACCCCGGGGATGGCTACACCTTC. As protein: CSVEDHPGDGYTF.

CDR3 protein: CASGQTSYEQYF. The CDR3 DNA reads TGTGCCAGTGGACAGACCTCCTACGAGCAGTACTTC. The chain combines TRBV14 with TRBJ2-7; D may be TRBD1 (6 bases). The CDR3 has 12 amino acids. In germline, CDR1 is SGHDN, CDR2 FVKESK. V dropped 9 bases and J dropped 0 bases, with 9 bases sitting between them.

V and J are TRBV7-8 and TRBJ1-5; the D is unclear. Germline V gene sequence: CDR1 SGHVS, CDR2 FQNEAQ. The CDR3 sequence is 12 residues long. V dropped 6 bases and J dropped 9 bases, with 12 bases sitting between them. The CDR3 loop reads CASSSSQPPQHF. The CDR3 coding sequence is TGTGCCAGCAGTTCCAGTCAGCCGCCCCAGCATTTT.

The J gene is TRBJ2-1, the V gene TRBV23-1, with D perhaps TRBD2 (5 bases). TRBV23-1 is filed as an ORF, its function uncertain. V lost 4 bases, J lost 5 bases, and 18 bases lay in between. The CDR3 runs 16 residues. CDR3 amino acids: CASSLRSRLIDNEQFF. In nucleotides, the CDR3 is TGCGCCAGCAGTCTCCGGAGCCGACTAATAGACAATGAGCAGTTCTTC.

This chain connects TRBV5-1 to TRBJ1-6; the D is unclear. CDR1 and CDR2 (germline): SGHRS, YFSETQ. The CDR3 has 14 amino acids. V lost 0 bases to trimming and J lost 8 bases, with 9 bases between them. The chain's CDR3 is CASSLGGSHSPLHF. CDR3 DNA: TGCGCCAGCAGCTTGGGAGGATCCCATTCACCCCTCCACTTT.

CDR3 amino acids: CASTVADTQYF. The CDR3, as DNA: TGTGCCAGTACCGTTGCGGATACGCAGTATTTT. V is TRBV25-1 and J is TRBJ2-3; D gene uncertain. V was pared by 9 bases and J by 6 bases, with 10 bases between. Germline V lookup: CDR1 MGHDK, CDR2 SYGVNS. This CDR3 has 11 residues.